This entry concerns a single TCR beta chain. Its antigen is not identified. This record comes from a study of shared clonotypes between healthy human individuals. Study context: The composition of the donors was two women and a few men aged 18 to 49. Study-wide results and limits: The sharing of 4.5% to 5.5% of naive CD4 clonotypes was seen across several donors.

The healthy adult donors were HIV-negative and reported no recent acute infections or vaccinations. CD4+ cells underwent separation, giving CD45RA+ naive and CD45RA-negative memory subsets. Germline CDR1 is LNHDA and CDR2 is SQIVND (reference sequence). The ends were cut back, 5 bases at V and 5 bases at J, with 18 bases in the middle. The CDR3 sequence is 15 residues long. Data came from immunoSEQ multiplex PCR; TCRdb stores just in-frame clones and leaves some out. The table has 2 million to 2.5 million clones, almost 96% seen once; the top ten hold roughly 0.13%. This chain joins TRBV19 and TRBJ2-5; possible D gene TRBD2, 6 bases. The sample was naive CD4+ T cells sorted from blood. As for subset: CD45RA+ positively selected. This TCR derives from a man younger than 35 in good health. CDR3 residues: CASSFQNQGGETQYF. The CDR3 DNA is TGTGCCAGTAGTTTCCAAAACCAAGGAGGGGAGACCCAGTACTTC.